These 16 T cell receptor beta chains share one sample of origin, sequenced in a study of monozygotic twins with cystic fibrosis. TCRdb keeps only in-frame clones here, not all; method: immunoSEQ multiplex PCR. The data contain 35,000 or so clones, approximately 84% of them singletons. Specimen: blood. All receptors come from a girl aged 2-10 years with cystic fibrosis.

DNA for the CDR3: TGCGCCAGCAGCCAAGAAGGGACGGACACAGATACGCAGTATTTT. It encodes CASSQEGTDTDTQYF. The rearrangement links TRBV4-3 to TRBJ2-3; TRBD1 or TRBD2 may be the D gene (5 bases each). V was clipped by 0 bases and J by 2 bases, with 9 bases between them. The CDR3 sequence is 15 residues long. The germline V gene has CDR1 LGHNA and CDR2 YSLEER.

The chain carries TRBV2 and TRBJ1-2, with TRBD1 identical over 8 bases. The CDR3 consists of 14 residues. V was pared by 7 bases and J by 4 bases, with 8 bases of the junction left unmatched. CDR1 is SNHLY, CDR2 FYNNEI, per germline. DNA of the CDR3: TGTGCCAGCATTAGACAGGGGAGGGTCTATGGCTACACCTTC. Translation: CASIRQGRVYGYTF. The full variable domain, its missing parts supplied by reference TRBV2 and TRBJ1-2, is EPEVTQTPSHQVTQMGQEVILRCVPISNHLYFYWYRQILGQKVEFLVSFYNNEISEKSEIFDDQFSVERPDGSNFTLKIRSTKLEDSAMYFCASIRQGRVYGYTFGSGTRLTVV.

This clone came up a few times. In DNA, the CDR3 is TGTGCCAGCAGCTTAACCGGGGGGGCCGGTCACGAGCAGTACTTC. Translation: CASSLTGGAGHEQYF. The chain combines TRBV5-4 with TRBJ2-7, with 8 bases identical to TRBD2. V trimming: 2 bases; J trimming: 5 bases; junction bases outside the gene matches: 9. The germline gives CDR1 SGHNT, CDR2 YYREEE (reference sequence). CDR3 length: 15 amino acids.

The chain links TRBV4-3 to TRBJ1-1; unclear D gene. With 1 base removed from V and 7 bases from J, the gap between germline ends came to 13 bases. Germline CDR1 is LGHNA and CDR2 is YSLEER. This CDR3 has 14 amino acids. DNA for the CDR3: TGCGCCAGCAGCCAAGGTAGCACCTTAGGTGAAGCTTTCTTT. The encoded protein is CASSQGSTLGEAFF.

V and J are TRBV5-6 and TRBJ1-2; D remains unclear. Germline loops: CDR1 SGHDT, CDR2 YYEEEE. The CDR3 runs 13 residues. Trimming left V 5 bases short and J 8 bases short, with 16 bases between. The CDR3 region is CASSDPTPRGYTF. The CDR3 nucleotides are TGTGCCAGCAGTGACCCGACTCCGAGGGGCTACACCTTC.

The CDR3 nucleotides read TGTGCCAGCAGTGGAGTCCGTCTAGCGGATGAGCAGTTCTTC. Translation: CASSGVRLADEQFF. This sequence joins TRBV2 and TRBJ2-1; 7 bases map to TRBD2. This CDR3 is built from 14 residues. CDR1 and CDR2 (germline): SNHLY, FYNNEI. After removal of 4 bases from V and 8 bases from J, the junction contained 8 bases not matched to a gene.

This rearrangement joins TRBV6-1 to TRBJ1-1; 7 bases match TRBD1. The CDR3 has 14 amino acids. Germline CDR1 MNHNS, CDR2 SASEGT. After removal of 4 bases from V and 10 bases from J, the junction contained 12 bases not matched to a gene. The CDR3 spells CASSGREGAVLAFF. The CDR3 region has the DNA TGTGCCAGCAGTGGCCGTGAGGGGGCAGTACTAGCTTTCTTT.

The rearrangement uses TRBV7-2 and TRBJ2-3, with a possible D match to TRBD2 (6 bases). The CDR3 is 15 residues long. V shed 1 base and J shed 7 bases, with 15 bases lying between them. The germline V gene has CDR1 SGHTA and CDR2 FQGNSA. Here the CDR3 DNA reads TGTGCCAGCAGCTTAGTTAGCGGTGCTCAAAATACGCAGTATTTT. This translates into CASSLVSGAQNTQYF.

The rearrangement uses TRBV10-3 and TRBJ2-7; D might be TRBD2 (6 bases). The CDR3 is 12 amino acids. V lost 4 bases and J 5 bases, leaving 9 bases between the germline ends. Germline V lookup: CDR1 ENHRY, CDR2 SYGVKD. The CDR3 loop is CAISGGGDEQYF. CDR3 nucleotides: TGTGCCATCAGTGGGGGAGGTGACGAGCAGTACTTC.

The rearrangement joins TRBV5-1 to TRBJ2-7; D not certain. The CDR3 consists of 16 residues. The ends were cut back, 2 bases at V and 6 bases at J, with 21 bases in the middle. The germline CDR1 and CDR2 sequences are SGHRS and YFSETQ. CDR3 sequence (DNA): TGCGCCAGCAGCTTCGAGAGGCGAACGGGTCTGGGCGAGCAGTACTTC. Encoded protein: CASSFERRTGLGEQYF. The complete variable domain, with remaining parts taken from reference TRBV5-1 and TRBJ2-7, reads KAGVTQTPRYLIKTRGQQVTLSCSPISGHRSVSWYQQTPGQGLQFLFEYFSETQRNKGNFPGRFSGRQFSNSRSEMNVSTLELGDSALYLCASSFERRTGLGEQYFGPGTRLTVT.

The rearrangement joins TRBV10-2 to TRBJ2-7; tentatively, D is TRBD1 (6 bases). Deletions cut 7 bases from V and 2 bases from J, with 12 bases between. The CDR3 spans 13 residues. The V gene's germline CDR1 is WSHSY and CDR2 SAAADI. Here the CDR3 reads CASTTGHTYEQYF. CDR3 DNA: TGCGCCAGCACAACGGGACACACCTACGAGCAGTACTTC.

This chain connects TRBV7-9 to TRBJ2-1, with TRBD2 identical over 12 bases. The CDR3 covers 18 residues. J was trimmed by 4 bases and V by 3 bases; bases with no gene match: 10. Per germline, CDR1 SEHNR and CDR2 FQNEAQ (reference sequence). CDR3: CASSFDRLGTSGYNEQFF. CDR3 nucleotide sequence: TGTGCCAGCAGCTTCGATCGTCTGGGGACTAGCGGGTACAATGAGCAGTTCTTC. The whole variable domain, remainder taken from reference TRBV7-9 and TRBJ2-1, is DTGVSQNPRHKITKRGQNVTFRCDPISEHNRLYWYRQTLGQGPEFLTYFQNEAQLEKSRLLSDRFSAERPKGSFSTLEIQRTEQGDSAMYLCASSFDRLGTSGYNEQFFGPGTRLTVL.

V and J are TRBV6-5 and TRBJ2-5; D remains ambiguous. V was clipped by 0 bases and J by 5 bases, with 7 bases between them. The CDR3 consists of 13 residues. In germline, CDR1 is MNHEY, CDR2 SVGAGI. CDR3 in amino acids: CASSYSGIETQYF. In DNA form, the CDR3 reads TGTGCCAGCAGTTACTCTGGAATCGAGACCCAGTACTTC.

V is TRBV5-5 and J is TRBJ2-3, with TRBD1 matching 7 bases. The V and J ends lost 5 bases and 3 bases, in that order; junction bases with no gene match: 9. CDR1 and CDR2 from the germline V gene are SGHKS and YYEKEE (reference sequence). The length of the CDR3 is 15 residues. The DNA of the CDR3 is TGTGCCAGCAGACCGACAGGGTTGGGGACAGATACGCAGTATTTT. Translation: CASRPTGLGTDTQYF.

The chain combines TRBV19 with TRBJ1-5; 7 positions match TRBD1. The J segment lost 7 bases and the V segment lost 4 bases, leaving 13 bases of the junction unmatched. The CDR3 consists of 16 residues. The V gene's germline CDR1 is LNHDA and CDR2 SQIVND (reference sequence). For the CDR3, the DNA is TGTGCCAGTAGTACAACCGGGACAGCCTTAGTGCAGCCCCAGCATTTT. It is translated as CASSTTGTALVQPQHF.

The chain uses TRBV7-9 and TRBJ2-7; D call uncertain. V shed 1 base and J shed 4 bases, with 8 bases lying between them. CDR3 length: 13 residues. Germline V gene lookup returns CDR1 SEHNR and CDR2 FQNEAQ (reference sequence). The chain's CDR3 is CASSLVKGYEQYF. The CDR3 DNA follows: TGTGCCAGCAGCTTAGTAAAGGGTTACGAGCAGTACTTC. The variable domain in full, completed from reference TRBV7-9 and TRBJ2-7, reads DTGVSQNPRHKITKRGQNVTFRCDPISEHNRLYWYRQTLGQGPEFLTYFQNEAQLEKSRLLSDRFSAERPKGSFSTLEIQRTEQGDSAMYLCASSLVKGYEQYFGPGTRLTVT.